What follows describes a single T cell receptor (beta chain). Its antigen is undetermined. This sample is drawn from a study of lymphopenia after photon versus proton radiotherapy. The study, taken as a whole, reports: Oligoclonal CD8+ Temra expansion after nadir drove photon patients' diversity drop.

CDR1 and CDR2 from the germline V gene are SGDLS and YYNGEE. V lost 3 bases, J lost 5 bases, and 12 bases lay in between. The CDR3 contains 14 residues. Some clones are missing from TCRdb's copy, which holds only in-frame ones; the method was immunoSEQ multiplex PCR. The repertoire holds roughly 49,000 clones, 92% seen once, with roughly 18% in the top ten. Specimen: peripheral blood, collected from a patient treated with photon-based radiotherapy. The receptor was isolated from a woman in her thirties or forties with cholangiocarcinoma. The rearrangement uses TRBV9 and TRBJ1-5, with TRBD1 as a possible D gene (5 bases). This CDR3 is CASSASVGHQPQHF. CDR3 nucleotide sequence: TGTGCCAGCAGCGCCTCTGTGGGACATCAGCCCCAGCATTTT. The whole variable domain, remainder taken from reference TRBV9 and TRBJ1-5, is DSGVTQTPKHLITATGQRVTLRCSPRSGDLSVYWYQQSLDQGLQFLIQYYNGEERAKGNILERFSAQQFPDLHSELNLSSLELGDSALYFCASSASVGHQPQHFGDGTRLSIL.